This TCR beta chain appears in the sequencing data of a study of prognosis after radiotherapy for stage I lung cancer. Study-wide results and caveats: Whether the expanded TCR clones were tumor-specific was not determined.

From genomic DNA, TCR beta CDR3 was amplified by two-round multiplex PCR. First-round PCR, the initial amplification, used primers specific to each TRBV and TRBJ gene. Each CDR3 protein gets one entry after TCRdb re-called the multiplex PCR reads with MiXCR. The sample lists about 17,000 distinct CDR3 sequences, around 29% occurring once. This clonotype was detected a few times. Antigen: not known. The V gene's germline CDR1 is SEHNR and CDR2 FQNEAQ (reference sequence). CDR3 length equals 18 residues. V lost 5 bases to trimming and J lost 3 bases; unmatched junction nucleotides: 16. This chain links TRBV7-9 with TRBJ2-5, with 9 bases fitting TRBD2. Sample: PBMCs, taken before or after stereotactic body radiation therapy (not recorded which). This receptor was obtained from a donor of 50 years or more with non-small cell lung cancer. CDR3 sequence: CASSSLGSIAGVKETQYF. In DNA form, the CDR3 reads TGTGCCAGCAGCAGTTTGGGCTCCATAGCGGGAGTTAAAGAGACCCAGTACTTC.